The clone carrying this T cell receptor (beta chain) showed up just a few times. What it binds is not known. TCR alpha and beta CDR3 regions were amplified from RNA using iRepertoire nested multiplex PCR. TCRdb ran MiXCR on the multiplex PCR reads and lists one entry per CDR3 protein. This sample has more than 350,000 distinct CDR3 sequences; roughly two fifths occur once, and the top ten carry about 12%. Trimming left V 5 bases short and J 9 bases short, with 9 bases between. CDR3 length: 11 amino acids. Germline CDR1 is KGHDR and CDR2 is SFDVKD. The data are from a study of glioma-infiltrating T cells. Study-wide points: Gliomas, especially low-grade, showed above-expected tissue-blood divergence; non-neoplastic patients showed below. CDR3 overlap between tissue and blood was very small.

Input material: glioma tissue, nonneoplastic brain tissue, or PBMCs (not recorded which). The rearrangement uses TRBV24-1 and TRBJ1-2, with unresolved D. The sequence was obtained from a human donor with low-grade glioma or glioblastoma, undergoing nonglioma brain surgery, or in good health (not recorded which). CDR3 loop: CATSVAGSYTF. Written as DNA, the CDR3 is TGTGCCACCAGTGTTGCAGGCAGCTACACCTTC.